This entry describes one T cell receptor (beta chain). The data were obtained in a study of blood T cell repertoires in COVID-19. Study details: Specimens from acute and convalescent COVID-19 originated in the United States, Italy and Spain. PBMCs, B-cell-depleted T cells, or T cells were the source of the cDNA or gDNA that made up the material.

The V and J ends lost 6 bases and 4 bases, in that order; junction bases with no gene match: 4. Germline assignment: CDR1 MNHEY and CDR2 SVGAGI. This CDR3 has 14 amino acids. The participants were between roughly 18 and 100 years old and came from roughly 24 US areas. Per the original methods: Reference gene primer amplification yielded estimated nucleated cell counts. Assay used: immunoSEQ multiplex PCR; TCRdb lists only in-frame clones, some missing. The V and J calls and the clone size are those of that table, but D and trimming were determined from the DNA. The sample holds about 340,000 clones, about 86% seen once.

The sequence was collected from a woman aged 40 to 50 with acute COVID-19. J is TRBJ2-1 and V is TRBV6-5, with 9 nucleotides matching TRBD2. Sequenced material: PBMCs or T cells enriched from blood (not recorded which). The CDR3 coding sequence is TGTGCCAGCAGCCGACTAGCGGCTTACAATGAGCAGTTCTTC. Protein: CASSRLAAYNEQFF.